Listed below are T cell receptor beta chains from one sample, sequenced in a study of shared clonotypes between healthy human individuals. Sequencing was performed with immunoSEQ multiplex PCR; in TCRdb, only in-frame clones are kept and a portion is missing. Altogether about a million clones are present, about 80% being singletons, with the ten largest covering about 1.5%. Sequences were obtained from memory CD4+ T cells sorted from blood. These receptors were collected from a man between 18 and 35 years old in good health. Both conserved end residues are part of each CDR3. Fields, in order: J gene, V gene, D gene, clone size, CDR3 protein, CDR3 DNA. The D gene is left open where the match is weak. Size is stated for part of the rows, as once, few or many counts, or as a class when the clone is expanded.

j_gene: TRBJ1-2
v_gene: TRBV27
d_gene: TRBD1
abundance: many
CDR3aa: CASGGQGDYGYTF
CDR3nt: TGTGCCAGCGGGGGACAGGGGGACTATGGCTACACCTTC

j_gene: TRBJ2-1
v_gene: TRBV30
d_gene: TRBD2
abundance: .
CDR3aa: CAWGVAGGWYEQFF
CDR3nt: TGTGCCTGGGGTGTAGCGGGGGGTTGGTATGAGCAGTTCTTC

j_gene: TRBJ1-6
v_gene: TRBV30
d_gene: TRBD1
abundance: .
CDR3aa: CAWREAGTGHSPLHF
CDR3nt: TGTGCCTGGAGAGAAGCTGGGACAGGGCATTCACCCCTCCACTTT

j_gene: TRBJ1-2
v_gene: TRBV27
d_gene: .
abundance: .
CDR3aa: CASSTAGVYGYTF
CDR3nt: TGTGCCAGCAGTACGGCGGGGGTTTATGGCTACACCTTC

j_gene: TRBJ2-5
v_gene: TRBV5-1
d_gene: .
abundance: .
CDR3aa: CASSLAGLVPETQYF
CDR3nt: TGCGCCAGCAGCTTGGCCGGACTGGTTCCCGAGACCCAGTACTTC

j_gene: TRBJ2-1
v_gene: TRBV6-5
d_gene: .
abundance: once
CDR3aa: CASSYSSGDHEQFF
CDR3nt: TGTGCCAGCAGTTACTCGTCAGGCGATCATGAGCAGTTCTTC

j_gene: TRBJ2-2
v_gene: TRBV7-9
d_gene: .
abundance: .
CDR3aa: CASSSTAKANTGELFF
CDR3nt: TGTGCCAGCAGCTCCACAGCGAAAGCGAACACCGGGGAGCTGTTTTTT

j_gene: TRBJ2-7
v_gene: TRBV27
d_gene: .
abundance: .
CDR3aa: CASRFRDRPSYEQYF
CDR3nt: TGTGCCAGCAGATTCCGGGACCGGCCCTCCTACGAGCAGTACTTC

j_gene: TRBJ2-3
v_gene: TRBV2
d_gene: TRBD2
abundance: .
CDR3aa: CASRRTSGSTDTQYF
CDR3nt: TGTGCCAGCAGAAGGACTAGCGGGAGCACAGATACGCAGTATTTT

j_gene: TRBJ1-1
v_gene: TRBV5-1
d_gene: .
abundance: .
CDR3aa: CASSLGSNTEAFF
CDR3nt: TGCGCCAGCAGCTTGGGATCGAACACTGAAGCTTTCTTT

j_gene: TRBJ1-1
v_gene: TRBV6-6
d_gene: .
abundance: .
CDR3aa: CASILSGQTIEAFF
CDR3nt: TGTGCCAGCATCCTTTCGGGGCAGACGATTGAAGCTTTCTTT

j_gene: TRBJ1-1
v_gene: TRBV18
d_gene: TRBD1
abundance: .
CDR3aa: CASSRPQGAGTEAFF
CDR3nt: TGTGCCAGCTCGCGACCGCAGGGGGCTGGTACTGAAGCTTTCTTT

j_gene: TRBJ1-1
v_gene: TRBV30
d_gene: .
abundance: .
CDR3aa: CAWSALNGGTEAFF
CDR3nt: TGTGCCTGGAGCGCCCTGAATGGGGGAACTGAAGCTTTCTTT

j_gene: TRBJ2-5
v_gene: TRBV7-2
d_gene: .
abundance: many
CDR3aa: CASSPGTAVMPQYF
CDR3nt: TGTGCCAGCAGCCCCGGGACTGCCGTAATGCCCCAGTACTTC

j_gene: TRBJ2-7
v_gene: TRBV7-9
d_gene: .
abundance: once
CDR3aa: CDYGQYEQYF
CDR3nt: TGTGACTATGGGCAATACGAGCAGTACTTC

j_gene: TRBJ2-7
v_gene: TRBV11-2
d_gene: TRBD2
abundance: .
CDR3aa: CASSLDGRLADLYEQYF
CDR3nt: TGTGCCAGCAGCTTAGATGGCCGGCTAGCGGACCTCTACGAGCAGTACTTC

j_gene: TRBJ1-5
v_gene: TRBV28
d_gene: TRBD1
abundance: .
CDR3aa: CASSSGQGRNQPQHF
CDR3nt: TGTGCCAGCAGTTCCGGACAGGGTAGGAATCAGCCCCAGCATTTT

j_gene: TRBJ2-5
v_gene: TRBV28
d_gene: .
abundance: .
CDR3aa: CASSFSYQAQYF
CDR3nt: TGTGCCAGCAGTTTTAGTTATCAGGCCCAGTACTTC

j_gene: TRBJ2-7
v_gene: TRBV4-3
d_gene: .
abundance: .
CDR3aa: CASSQDLASGGSGEQYF
CDR3nt: TGCGCCAGCAGCCAAGATTTGGCAAGTGGGGGGTCGGGTGAGCAGTACTTC

j_gene: TRBJ2-1
v_gene: TRBV10-1
d_gene: TRBD2
abundance: once
CDR3aa: CASSELAAGGIFGNEQFF
CDR3nt: TGCGCCAGCAGTGAGTTGGCAGCGGGGGGCATATTTGGGAATGAGCAGTTCTTC

j_gene: TRBJ1-5
v_gene: TRBV10-3
d_gene: .
abundance: .
CDR3aa: CAISELPGSNQPQHF
CDR3nt: TGTGCCATCAGTGAGCTTCCAGGTAGCAATCAGCCCCAGCATTTT

j_gene: TRBJ1-4
v_gene: TRBV5-6
d_gene: .
abundance: .
CDR3aa: CASSPVGNEKLFF
CDR3nt: TGTGCCAGCAGCCCCGTTGGTAATGAAAAACTGTTTTTT

j_gene: TRBJ1-1
v_gene: TRBV10-1
d_gene: .
abundance: many
CDR3aa: CASSAQGTGTEAFF
CDR3nt: TGCGCCAGCAGTGCGCAGGGGACGGGCACTGAAGCTTTCTTT

j_gene: TRBJ2-7
v_gene: TRBV5-3
d_gene: TRBD2
abundance: .
CDR3aa: CASSFPLANEQYF
CDR3nt: TGTGCCAGCAGCTTCCCACTAGCGAACGAGCAGTACTTC

j_gene: TRBJ2-5
v_gene: TRBV5-1
d_gene: TRBD2
abundance: .
CDR3aa: CASSLGGLATSKETQYF
CDR3nt: TGCGCCAGCAGCTTGGGTGGACTAGCGACCTCAAAAGAGACCCAGTACTTC

j_gene: TRBJ2-3
v_gene: TRBV6-6
d_gene: .
abundance: .
CDR3aa: CASNRETDTQYF
CDR3nt: TGTGCCAGCAACCGTGAGACGGATACGCAGTATTTT

j_gene: TRBJ1-1
v_gene: TRBV7-3
d_gene: .
abundance: .
CDR3aa: CASSFQGGTEAFF
CDR3nt: TGTGCCAGCAGCTTTCAGGGAGGCACTGAAGCTTTCTTT

j_gene: TRBJ1-2
v_gene: TRBV19
d_gene: .
abundance: .
CDR3aa: CASMDGNYGYTF
CDR3nt: TGTGCCAGTATGGACGGCAACTATGGCTACACCTTC

j_gene: TRBJ1-1
v_gene: TRBV7-9
d_gene: TRBD1
abundance: .
CDR3aa: CASSLEGARDSEAFF
CDR3nt: TGTGCCAGCAGCTTAGAGGGGGCCCGGGACAGTGAAGCTTTCTTT

j_gene: TRBJ2-1
v_gene: TRBV15
d_gene: TRBD2
abundance: .
CDR3aa: CATSRDGGSAYNEQFF
CDR3nt: TGTGCCACCAGCAGAGATGGCGGGAGCGCTTACAATGAGCAGTTCTTC

j_gene: TRBJ2-2
v_gene: TRBV30
d_gene: .
abundance: .
CDR3aa: CAWREVLGLIDTGELFF
CDR3nt: TGTGCCTGGAGAGAAGTGCTGGGGTTAATAGACACCGGGGAGCTGTTTTTT

j_gene: TRBJ2-2
v_gene: TRBV11-1
d_gene: TRBD2
abundance: once
CDR3aa: CASSARLAGGHTGELFF
CDR3nt: TGTGCCAGCAGCGCCCGTCTAGCGGGGGGGCACACCGGGGAGCTGTTTTTT

j_gene: TRBJ2-7
v_gene: TRBV7-9
d_gene: TRBD1
abundance: few
CDR3aa: CASSLRIRGQGTYEQYF
CDR3nt: TGTGCCAGCAGCTTACGCATTAGGGGACAGGGGACCTACGAGCAGTACTTC

j_gene: TRBJ1-5
v_gene: TRBV27
d_gene: .
abundance: .
CDR3aa: CASSLWGSNQPQHF
CDR3nt: TGTGCCAGCAGTTTATGGGGGAGCAATCAGCCCCAGCATTTT

j_gene: TRBJ1-1
v_gene: TRBV5-1
d_gene: .
abundance: .
CDR3aa: CASVQMTEAFF
CDR3nt: TGCGCCAGCGTTCAGATGACTGAAGCTTTCTTT

j_gene: TRBJ2-1
v_gene: TRBV15
d_gene: .
abundance: .
CDR3aa: CATSWEELSYNEQFF
CDR3nt: TGTGCCACCAGCTGGGAGGAATTGTCCTACAATGAGCAGTTCTTC

j_gene: TRBJ1-4
v_gene: TRBV7-2
d_gene: TRBD1
abundance: .
CDR3aa: CASSYRDRPNEKLFF
CDR3nt: TGTGCCAGCAGCTACCGGGACAGACCCAATGAAAAACTGTTTTTT

j_gene: TRBJ1-1
v_gene: TRBV7-2
d_gene: .
abundance: few
CDR3aa: CASSPRTGYEAFF
CDR3nt: TGTGCCAGCAGCCCGAGGACGGGATATGAAGCTTTCTTT

j_gene: TRBJ2-3
v_gene: TRBV4-1
d_gene: TRBD1
abundance: many
CDR3aa: CASGVLAGTGEFSTDTQYF
CDR3nt: TGCGCCAGCGGCGTGTTGGCCGGGACAGGGGAGTTTAGCACAGATACGCAGTATTTT

j_gene: TRBJ1-6
v_gene: TRBV4-1
d_gene: .
abundance: .
CDR3aa: CASSQWGSSYNSPLHF
CDR3nt: TGCGCCAGCAGCCAATGGGGGAGCTCCTATAATTCACCCCTCCACTTT

j_gene: TRBJ1-2
v_gene: TRBV19
d_gene: .
abundance: .
CDR3aa: CASSPEGQGLGGYTF
CDR3nt: TGTGCCAGTAGTCCAGAGGGTCAGGGGCTTGGAGGCTACACCTTC